This T cell receptor beta chain appears in the sequencing data of a study of shared clonotypes between healthy human individuals. General study results and limits: On the whole, naive subsets had larger estimated richness than memory subsets had. Sharing across four donors was seen in 4% to 5.5% of naive CD4 clonotypes. Despite large depth, sorted-subset datasets appeared incompletely sequenced. Donors were few, which limited the genetic and exposure-history diversity represented.

The naive CD8 population came from CD45RO-negative cells selected for CCR7, without terminally differentiated effector memory CD45RA+ cells. About this clone: Its antigen remains unknown.

TCRdb's table, derived via immunoSEQ multiplex PCR, lists solely in-frame clones and lacks some. The sample yields around 2,000,000 clones, 85% to 95% seen once. CDR3 length: 13 residues. V was cut by 6 bases and J by 1 base, with 9 bases left in between. CDR1 and CDR2 (germline): LNHDA, SQIVND (reference sequence). Input material: naive CD8+ T cells from PBMCs. The chain joins TRBV19 to TRBJ2-5; possibly TRBD1 for D (6 bases). The TCR originated in a man aged 18 to 30 in good health. Some clones in this sample may be carry-over from other donors' samples. Here the CDR3 DNA reads TGTGCCAGTAGACAGGGTTTCCAAGAGACCCAGTACTTC. This sequence encodes CASRQGFQETQYF.